This T cell receptor beta chain was recovered during a study of blood T cell repertoires in COVID-19 (dated by TCRdb to 2020 to 2021). The study in broad terms: Collaborator samples came from the United States, Italy and Spain and covered acute and convalescent phases of COVID-19. The material from the prospective study consisted of cDNA or gDNA derived from T cells, B-cell-depleted T cells, or PBMCs. Subjects who had been exposed to COVID-19, were actively infected with it, or had recovered from it provided the deeply sampled blood TCRbeta repertoires that made up the dataset. The repertoires were released in a freely available public database intended as a resource for research on the immune response to SARS-CoV-2. The samples were drawn from the first 160 participants of the ongoing ImmuneRACE study and from 1,254 subjects provided by 6 global collaborators. The sample metadata nearly always contained a de-identified subject ID, COVID-19 status, age in years and sex. Where available, HLA class I and class II types were taken from metadata supplied by the sample provider and were not determined by assay-based typing. Results and caveats for the whole study, not just this receptor: The amount of clinical and demographic metadata varied by source and participant and was provided uncurated.

As concerns this clone: Its specific antigen is unknown. Base qualities are not recorded, but no much larger clone differs from it by a single base.

Samples from volunteer blood donors who had recovered from COVID-19 were contributed by a second Seattle source. The collaborating institutions used their own protocols to collect whole blood in K2EDTA tubes. For TCRbeta analysis, collaborators shipped samples in one of three forms: frozen whole blood, isolated PBMCs, or DNA extracted from either of those sample types. Per the germline V gene, SQVTM is the CDR1 and ANQGSEA is the CDR2. Reading from cysteine to phenylalanine, the CDR3 counts 14 amino acids. Just the 42-base CDR3 DNA is kept, in frame starting at base 1. Trimming removed 6 bases from V and 3 bases from J; the gene matches leave 4 bases unexplained. TCRbeta CDR3 regions were amplified from genomic DNA using the immunoSEQ Assay, a bias-controlled multiplex PCR. Regarding the original processing steps: Nucleated cell counts per sample were estimated from amplification of reference gene primers within the assay. Sequence reads were collapsed and filtered to measure the absolute abundance of every unique TCRbeta CDR3 rearrangement. For each sample, productive Simpson clonality was calculated as the square root of Simpson's diversity index over productive rearrangements. TCRdb took this table from immuneACCESS and kept in-frame rearrangements with V and J called. Such tables lack part of the clones; where checked against another copy, unresolved V genes explain under half of the gap, and the rest is unexplained. For V, J and clone size, that table is used; D and trimming come from the DNA. The sample contains approximately 150,000 clones, over 80% of them found a single time. About two fifths of the sample belongs to the ten largest clones.

The clonotype comes from a man between 45 and 60 years old who had recovered from COVID-19. Recombination joined TRBV29-1 with TRBJ2-1, and 11 junctional nucleotides match TRBD2. Sample: peripheral blood. The nucleotide sequence is TGCAGCGTGACAACTAGCGGGGGCTACAATGAGCAGTTCTTC. It specifies CSVTTSGGYNEQFF.